This T cell receptor beta chain is drawn from a study of blood T cell repertoires in COVID-19 (dated by TCRdb to about 2020). Background for the entire study: Samples covering the acute and convalescent phases of COVID-19 were provided by collaborators in the United States, Italy and Spain. The material from the prospective study consisted of cDNA or gDNA derived from T cells, B-cell-depleted T cells, or PBMCs. The dataset comprised deeply sampled blood TCRbeta repertoires from subjects exposed to, actively infected with, or recovered from COVID-19. The repertoires were made available in a free public database intended to serve as a resource for research on the immune response to SARS-CoV-2. Samples came from the ongoing ImmuneRACE study (first 160 participants) plus 1,254 subjects from 6 global collaborators. A de-identified subject ID, COVID-19 status, age in years and sex were almost always included in the sample metadata. HLA class I and class II types, where available, came from metadata supplied by the sample provider rather than from assay-based typing.

In the germline V gene, CDR1 corresponds to MGHRA and CDR2 to YSYEKL. Germline trimming amounts to 4 bases on V and 8 bases on J, with 10 as the count of junction bases outside the gene matches. Spanning cysteine to phenylalanine, the CDR3 consists of 15 amino acids. The DNA shown is the 45-base CDR3, in frame from base 1. TCRbeta CDR3 regions were amplified from genomic DNA using the immunoSEQ Assay, a bias-controlled multiplex PCR. In the paper's pipeline: The number of nucleated cells in each sample was estimated by amplification of reference gene primers within the assay. Sequence reads were collapsed and filtered to measure the absolute abundance of every unique TCRbeta CDR3 rearrangement. For each sample, productive Simpson clonality was calculated as the square root of Simpson's diversity index across productive rearrangements. The immuneACCESS repertoire file appears here via TCRdb, limited to in-frame rearrangements. These files lack a portion of the clones; in checked studies, under half of the deficit traces to unresolved V genes, and the cause of the others is not known. D and trimming come from the DNA, and the V and J calls and clone size come from that table. The sample records around 64,000 clones, more than 75% of which are singletons. Of the sample, around 9.9% falls within the top ten clones.

Remarks on this clone: Its antigen is not yet known. Base qualities are not provided; no much larger clone lies one nucleotide away.

The paper as a whole reports these results and caveats: The amount of clinical and demographic metadata varied by source and participant and was provided uncurated.

Each collaborating institution followed its own protocols to collect whole blood in K2EDTA tubes. For TCRbeta analysis, collaborator samples were shipped as frozen whole blood, as isolated PBMCs, or as DNA extracted from either sample type. The sequenced sample was peripheral blood. The chain is assembled from TRBV4-1 and TRBJ1-4; TRBD1 fits 7 bases in the junction. The TCR sequence derives from a woman aged 18-35 years with acute or convalescent COVID-19. CDR3 reads: CASSLKGAEGEKLFF. The base sequence is TGCGCCAGCAGCCTCAAGGGGGCCGAAGGCGAAAAACTGTTTTTT.